This T cell receptor (beta chain) was sequenced in a study of CD8+ T cells in alopecia areata. Overall study: Patients received oral tofacitinib, 5 to 10 mg twice daily, for moderate-to-severe alopecia areata.

In germline, CDR1 is ENHRY, CDR2 SYGVKD. CDR3 size: 15 residues. The J segment lost 4 bases and the V segment lost 5 bases, leaving 4 bases of the junction unmatched. This clone was detected a few times. Its matching antigen is unknown. The authors extracted RNA and reverse transcribed it into cDNA as the sequencing template. Data came from immunoSEQ multiplex PCR; TCRdb stores just in-frame clones and leaves some out. The table has some 150,000 clones, more than 45% seen once. General observations from the study: Resident alphabeta T cells of normal skin are also sequenced in scalp samples.

This receptor was obtained from a human donor with alopecia areata. Sequences were derived from CD8+ T cells sorted from blood, sampled at week 0. The rearrangement joins TRBV10-3 to TRBJ2-3; 12 bases are a match to TRBD1. For the CDR3, the DNA is TGTGCCATCAGTCCGGGACAGGGGGCAGCAGATACGCAGTATTTT. Amino acids: CAISPGQGAADTQYF.